What follows is one T cell receptor (beta chain) and its context. The target antigen is unknown. These data come from a study of shared clonotypes between healthy human individuals. Every subset had its genomic DNA shared out evenly among several immunoSEQ plates. Per the study methods: Filtering differed since immunoSEQ provided only junctions, with no quality scores. Clones were sequenced by immunoSEQ multiplex PCR, and TCRdb holds only the in-frame ones, with some missing. V, J and clone size are taken as reported in that table, and D and trimming were inferred from the DNA itself. The sample lists around 1.9 million clones, about 92% occurring once. CD45RO-negative CD8 cells positively selected for CCR7 made up the naive population, which excluded terminally differentiated effector memory CD45RA+ cells. Every donor, a Caucasian adult, lived in Nashville, Tennessee. Trimming removed 0 bases at V and 11 bases at J, with 11 bases between. The length of the CDR3 is 14 residues. CDR1 MDHEN and CDR2 SYDVKM come from the germline V gene.

The study, taken as a whole, reports: It was observed that around 5% of naive CD4 clonotypes were shared across a few donors.

The TCR sequence derives from a young man in good health. Some clones in this sample may be carry-over from other donors' samples. The sample taken for sequencing was naive CD8+ T cells from PBMCs. The chain links TRBV28 to TRBJ1-6, with D possibly TRBD1 on 6 matching bases. The DNA of the CDR3 is TGTGCCAGCAGTTTATGGCAGGGGATGACACCCCTCCACTTT. Translated, it gives CASSLWQGMTPLHF.